Below, one T cell receptor beta chain is given with its context. The CDR3 is 13 amino acids. V shed 6 bases and J shed 9 bases, with 15 bases lying between them. Germline V gene data show CDR1 as MNHEY and CDR2 as SVGAGI. This entry is derived from a study of blood T cell repertoires in COVID-19. Whole-study context: Spain, Italy and the United States supplied samples that represented acute and convalescent COVID-19. From T cells, B-cell-depleted T cells, or PBMCs came the material, which was cDNA or gDNA.

Original methodology: How many nucleated cells were present was estimated from reference gene primer amplification. TCRdb's copy holds only in-frame clones and misses some; the assay was immunoSEQ multiplex PCR. The V and J calls and the clone size are those of that table, but D and trimming were determined from the DNA. The sample has approximately 290,000 clones; approximately 85% are singletons. Source material: peripheral blood. This receptor was identified in a human donor with COVID-19, enrolled during active disease. The donor label of this sample is uncertain. The chain employs TRBV6-5 and TRBJ2-1; D perhaps matches TRBD2 (6 bases). The CDR3 is CASSEQRAVEQFF. The CDR3 DNA is TGTGCCAGCAGCGAGCAGCGGGCGGTTGAGCAGTTCTTC.